This record covers a single T cell receptor beta chain. There is no known antigen for this receptor. No qualities accompany the bases; no much larger clone lies one base away. The immunoSEQ Assay, a bias-controlled multiplex PCR, was used to amplify TCRbeta CDR3 regions from genomic DNA. The authors processed their data as follows. The number of nucleated cells in each sample was estimated from the amplification of reference gene primers within the assay. To quantify the absolute abundance of each unique TCRbeta CDR3 rearrangement, sequence reads were collapsed and filtered. For each sample, productive Simpson clonality was calculated as the square root of Simpson's diversity index across productive rearrangements. TCRdb limited this immuneACCESS table to in-frame rearrangements with V and J called. A share of clones is missing; checked studies link under half to unresolved V genes, and the rest is unexplained. That table supplies the V and J calls and clone size; D and trimming were determined from the DNA. The sample contains about 210,000 clones, approximately 91% of them found a single time. Roughly 0.7% of the sample comes from the top ten.

The collaborating institutions used their own protocols to collect whole blood in K2EDTA tubes. For TCRbeta analysis, collaborators shipped samples in one of three forms: frozen whole blood, isolated PBMCs, or DNA extracted from either of those sample types. This sample is part of a study of blood T cell repertoires in COVID-19 (dated by TCRdb to the early 2020s). Describing the broader study: The collaborator samples originated in the United States, Italy and Spain and spanned the acute and convalescent phases of COVID-19. The material from the prospective study consisted of cDNA or gDNA derived from T cells, B-cell-depleted T cells, or PBMCs. Subjects who had been exposed to COVID-19, were actively infected with it, or had recovered from it provided the deeply sampled blood TCRbeta repertoires that made up the dataset. The repertoires were released in a freely available public database intended as a resource for research on the immune response to SARS-CoV-2. Samples came from the ongoing ImmuneRACE study (first 160 participants) plus 1,254 subjects from 6 global collaborators. Sample metadata almost always included a de-identified subject ID, COVID-19 status, age in years and sex. Where available, HLA class I and class II types were taken from metadata supplied by the sample provider and were not determined by assay-based typing. Broad study findings and their caveats: How much clinical and demographic metadata was included differed by source and by participant, and the metadata was provided uncurated.

The CDR3 contains 15 residues, cysteine and phenylalanine counted. The retained sequence is limited to the CDR3, 45 bases, with the frame set at the first base. The germline V and J ends show losses of 8 bases and 5 bases respectively, and no gene match explains 8 bases of the junction. In the germline V gene (reference sequence), CDR1 corresponds to SEHNR and CDR2 to FQNEAQ. The sequence links TRBV7-9 to TRBJ2-3, with 12 central nucleotides matching TRBD1. Sequencing input: peripheral blood. This receptor was taken from a middle-aged man with acute or convalescent COVID-19. The DNA sequence follows: TGTGCCAGCCCTACCGGGGACAGGGGGCTAGATACGCAGTATTTT. Translated, this is CASPTGDRGLDTQYF.